Given below is one T cell receptor (beta chain) in context. The antigen remains undetermined. This sample was included in a study of shared clonotypes between healthy human individuals. Genomic DNA from each subset was divided evenly over several immunoSEQ plates. Measured with immunoSEQ multiplex PCR; TCRdb has only the in-frame clones, and not every one. The sample records around 300,000 clones, around 87% being singletons. Points from the study as a whole: Rarefaction exposed incomplete sorted-subset sequencing despite large depth.

Trimming pared 6 bases from V and 5 bases from J, leaving 15 bases between. Germline CDR1 is MNHEY and CDR2 is SMNVEV (reference sequence). This CDR3 has 14 amino acids. Everyone who donated was a Caucasian adult who lived in Nashville, Tennessee. V is TRBV27 and J is TRBJ2-3; TRBD2 might be the D (5 bases). Input material: memory CD8+ T cells sorted from blood. Subset here: CD45RO+ cells pooled with CCR7-negative TemRA cells. The source of this sequence is a man aged 18-30 years in good health. CDR3 nucleotide sequence: TGTGCCAGCAGACTAATGGGAGTCAAAGATACGCAGTATTTT. Its protein product is CASRLMGVKDTQYF.